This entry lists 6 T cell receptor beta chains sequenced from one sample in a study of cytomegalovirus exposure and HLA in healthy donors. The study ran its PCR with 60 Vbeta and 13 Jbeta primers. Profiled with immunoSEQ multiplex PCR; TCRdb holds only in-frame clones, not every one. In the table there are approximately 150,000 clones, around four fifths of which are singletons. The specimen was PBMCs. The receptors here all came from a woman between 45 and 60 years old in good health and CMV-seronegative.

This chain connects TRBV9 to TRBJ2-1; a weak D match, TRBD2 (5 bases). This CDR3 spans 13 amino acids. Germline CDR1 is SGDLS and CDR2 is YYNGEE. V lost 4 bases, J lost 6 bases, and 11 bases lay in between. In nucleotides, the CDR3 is TGTGCCAGCAGCATAGGACTTCCCAATGAGCAGTTCTTC. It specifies CASSIGLPNEQFF.

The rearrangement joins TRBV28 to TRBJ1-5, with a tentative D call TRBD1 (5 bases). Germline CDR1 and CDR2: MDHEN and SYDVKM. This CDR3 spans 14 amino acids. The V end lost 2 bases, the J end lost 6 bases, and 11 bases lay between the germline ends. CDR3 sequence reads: CASSLPTDSQPQHF. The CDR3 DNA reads TGTGCCAGCAGTTTACCTACCGACAGTCAGCCCCAGCATTTT.

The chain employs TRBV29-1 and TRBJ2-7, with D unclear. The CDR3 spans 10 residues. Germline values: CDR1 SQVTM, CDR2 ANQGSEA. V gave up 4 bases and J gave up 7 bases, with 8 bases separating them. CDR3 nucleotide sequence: TGCAGCGTTGGAATGGAGGAGCAGTACTTC. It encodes CSVGMEEQYF.

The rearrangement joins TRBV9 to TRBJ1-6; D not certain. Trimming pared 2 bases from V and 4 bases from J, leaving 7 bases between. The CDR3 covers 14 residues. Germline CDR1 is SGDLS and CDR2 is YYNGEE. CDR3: CASSVGSYNSPLHF. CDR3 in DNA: TGTGCCAGCAGCGTTGGCAGTTATAATTCACCCCTCCACTTT.

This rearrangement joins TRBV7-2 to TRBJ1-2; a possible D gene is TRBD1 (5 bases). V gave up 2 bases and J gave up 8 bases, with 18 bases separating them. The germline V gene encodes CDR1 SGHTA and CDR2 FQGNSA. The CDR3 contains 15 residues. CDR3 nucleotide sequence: TGTGCCAGCAGCTTAAGGCAAGGACAAATAATGGGCTACACCTTC. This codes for CASSLRQGQIMGYTF.

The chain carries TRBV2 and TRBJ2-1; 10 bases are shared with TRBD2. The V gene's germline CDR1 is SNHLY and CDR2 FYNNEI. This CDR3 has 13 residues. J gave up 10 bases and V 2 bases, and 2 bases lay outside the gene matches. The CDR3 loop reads CASSELTSGEQFF. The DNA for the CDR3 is TGTGCCAGCAGTGAATTGACTAGCGGGGAGCAGTTCTTC. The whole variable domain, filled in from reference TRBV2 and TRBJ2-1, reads EPEVTQTPSHQVTQMGQEVILRCVPISNHLYFYWYRQILGQKVEFLVSFYNNEISEKSEIFDDQFSVERPDGSNFTLKIRSTKLEDSAMYFCASSELTSGEQFFGPGTRLTVL.